This passage covers 20 T cell receptor beta chains from one sample sequenced in a study of vaccination and CD4 T cells after COVID-19. Cultured CD4+ T cell DNA underwent sequencing with the Oncomine TCR Beta short-read assay. MiXCR, run by TCRdb on the PCR reads, gives a single entry per CDR3 protein. The table includes approximately 11,000 distinct CDR3 sequences, almost 65% detected once. Their cognate antigens are unknown. This sample's treatment: 10-day PBMC culture with coronavirus spike peptide pools or control peptides (ViraFEST assay). Material: CD4+ T cells from blood, cultured in vitro. The receptors were sampled from a human donor who had recovered from COVID-19.

The chain carries TRBV6-5 and TRBJ1-5; a possible D gene is TRBD1 (5 bases). CDR1 is MNHEY and CDR2 is SVGAGI in the germline V gene. The CDR3 has 12 amino acids. Trimming took off 4 bases at V and 5 bases at J, with 6 bases between the two ends. CDR3 sequence: CASSSGDQPQHF. CDR3 DNA sequence: TGTGCCAGCAGTTCGGGGGATCAGCCCCAGCATTTT.

The chain has TRBV30 and TRBJ1-2; D call uncertain. CDR1 GTSNPN and CDR2 SVGIG come from the germline V gene (reference sequence). The CDR3 is 15 amino acids. Trimming removed 0 bases from V and 8 bases from J, with 19 bases in between. CDR3 nucleotides: TGTGCCTGGAGTGTACGCGGAGCAGATATGGGCGGCTACACCTTC. Its translation: CAWSVRGADMGGYTF.

This clonotype was seen a single time. The chain joins TRBV20-1 to TRBJ2-5; 10 nucleotides match TRBD2. The germline V gene encodes CDR1 DFQATT and CDR2 SNEGSKA (reference sequence). The CDR3 totals 14 residues. Trimming removed 1 base from V and 12 bases from J; junction bases left unmatched: 11. The CDR3 DNA follows: TGCAGTGCTAGAGTGCCTAGCGGGGGCATAGTGGAGTACTTC. It translates to CSARVPSGGIVEYF.

This chain joins TRBV7-2 and TRBJ1-1; the D is unclear. The CDR3 has 14 residues. The V and J ends lost 7 bases and 6 bases respectively, with 18 bases between them. In germline, CDR1 is SGHTA, CDR2 FQGNSA. The CDR3 DNA reads TGTGCCAGCAAAAGAGAGTGGGAAGACGCTGAAGCTTTCTTT. Protein: CASKREWEDAEAFF. The full variable domain, its missing parts supplied by reference TRBV7-2 and TRBJ1-1, is GAGVSQSPSNKVTEKGKDVELRCDPISGHTALYWYRQSLGQGLEFLIYFQGNSAPDKSGLPSDRFSAERTGGSVSTLTIQRTQQEDSAVYLCASKREWEDAEAFFGQGTRLTVV.

In its sample, this clonotype was seen a few times. CDR3 loop: CASSLVGADTQYF. DNA for the CDR3: TGTGCCAGCAGCTTGGTCGGGGCAGATACGCAGTATTTT. V and J are TRBV5-6 and TRBJ2-3, with D perhaps TRBD2 (5 bases). Germline-derived CDR1 and CDR2 are SGHDT and YYEEEE. The V end lost 0 bases, the J end lost 4 bases, and 6 bases lay between the germline ends. The CDR3 runs 13 residues.

The chain joins TRBV2 to TRBJ2-1; the match to TRBD1 covers 9 bases. Germline CDR1 and CDR2: SNHLY and FYNNEI. J was trimmed by 14 bases and V by 6 bases; bases with no gene match: 5. The CDR3 loop spans 11 amino acids. The CDR3 nucleotides read TGTGCCAGCAGACCCCGGGACAGGGAGTTCTTC. Its translation is CASRPRDREFF.

This clonotype was seen just once. J is TRBJ1-1 and V is TRBV20-1, with D unresolved. V was pared by 5 bases and J by 1 base, with 14 bases between. The CDR3 consists of 14 residues. Germline-derived CDR1 and CDR2 are DFQATT and SNEGSKA (reference sequence). This CDR3 reads CSARMPQQNTEAFF. The CDR3, as DNA: TGCAGTGCTCGGATGCCCCAACAGAACACTGAAGCTTTCTTT.

The sample holds a few counts of this clonotype. The CDR3 DNA follows: TGCAGTGCTCTCCGGGACCCTAACCAGCCCCAGCATTTT. Translating gives CSALRDPNQPQHF. This chain links TRBV20-1 with TRBJ1-5, with a possible D match to TRBD1 (5 bases). This CDR3 comprises 13 residues. Trimming pared 5 bases from V and 7 bases from J, leaving 15 bases between. CDR1 is DFQATT, CDR2 SNEGSKA, per germline (reference sequence).

The chain uses TRBV5-5 and TRBJ1-2; D call uncertain. Germline V lookup: CDR1 SGHKS, CDR2 YYEKEE (reference sequence). This CDR3 contains 14 residues. The V gene lost 3 bases and the J gene lost 4 bases, with 13 bases spanning the gap. The CDR3 spells CASSWKDGTYGYTF. CDR3 in DNA: TGTGCCAGCAGCTGGAAGGACGGTACCTATGGCTACACCTTC.

This clonotype was seen once. CDR3 protein: CASRGDRGSEQYF. CDR3 bases: TGTGCCAGCAGAGGGGACAGGGGGAGCGAGCAGTACTTC. The chain carries TRBV2 and TRBJ2-7, with TRBD1 identical over 11 bases. The V segment lost 6 bases and the J segment 6 bases; nucleotides outside the gene matches: 4. This CDR3 region has 13 residues. CDR1 is SNHLY, CDR2 FYNNEI, per germline. The variable domain in full, with the rest retrieved from reference TRBV2 and TRBJ2-7, is EPEVTQTPSHQVTQMGQEVILRCVPISNHLYFYWYRQILGQKVEFLVSFYNNEISEKSEIFDDQFSVERPDGSNFTLKIRSTKLEDSAMYFCASRGDRGSEQYFGPGTRLTVT.

This clonotype appeared a single time. The rearrangement uses TRBV21-1 and TRBJ1-2; TRBD1 reflects the table's D call only, with no check against the DNA. TRBV21-1 is a recognized pseudogene. The CDR3 covers 12 residues. In nucleotides, the CDR3 is TGTGCCAGCCCCGAGGGGGGACATGGCTACACCTTC. Amino acids: CASPEGGHGYTF.

The chain recombines TRBV20-1 with TRBJ2-4; 8 bases align to TRBD1. Per the germline V gene, CDR1 is DFQATT and CDR2 is SNEGSKA (reference sequence). Trimming took 5 bases from V and 3 from J; bases not matched to a gene: 6. CDR3 size: 14 residues. Here the CDR3 DNA reads TGCAGTGCTCCCCCGACAGGGGTCAAAAACATTCAGTACTTC. Encoded protein: CSAPPTGVKNIQYF.

The V gene is TRBV25-1, the J gene TRBJ2-1, with a tentative D call TRBD2 (5 bases). This CDR3 is built from 14 residues. Deletions cut 3 bases from V and 6 bases from J, with 12 bases between. Germline loops: CDR1 MGHDK, CDR2 SYGVNS. The CDR3 DNA is TGTGCCAGCAGTGACCCAAGAGGGAGCAATGAGCAGTTCTTC. As protein: CASSDPRGSNEQFF.

The rearrangement links TRBV11-3 to TRBJ2-1; 12 nucleotides align to TRBD1. With 5 bases clipped from V and 6 bases from J, the junction kept 5 bases outside the gene matches. The CDR3 is 15 amino acids. Germline CDR1 SGHNT, CDR2 YENEEA. The CDR3 here is CASSPGQGAFNEQFF. The CDR3 region has the DNA TGTGCCAGCAGCCCGGGACAGGGGGCGTTCAATGAGCAGTTCTTC.

This chain connects TRBV20-1 to TRBJ1-1; D unclear. The CDR3 consists of 13 residues. The germline V gene encodes CDR1 DFQATT and CDR2 SNEGSKA (reference sequence). Between the trimmed V and J ends, which lost 1 base and 2 bases, there was a span of 8 bases. The CDR3 protein is CSARGQINTEAFF. The DNA for the CDR3 is TGCAGTGCTAGAGGTCAAATTAACACTGAAGCTTTCTTT.

J is TRBJ2-6 and V is TRBV6-2 or TRBV6-3; possible D gene TRBD1, 6 bases. V gave up 7 bases and J gave up 0 bases, with 10 bases separating them. The CDR3 extends over 15 amino acids. Germline CDR1 MNHEY, CDR2 SVGEGT. The CDR3: CASIEDSSGANVLTF. The CDR3 bases are TGTGCCAGCATAGAGGACAGCTCTGGGGCCAACGTCCTGACTTTC.

J is TRBJ1-1 and V is TRBV7-9; D might be TRBD1 (6 bases). The CDR3 has 15 residues. V was cut by 5 bases and J by 1 base, with 14 bases left in between. Germline V gene lookup returns CDR1 SEHNR and CDR2 FQNEAQ (reference sequence). CDR3 DNA: TGTGCCAGCAGCCGATTGACAGGAGCGAACACTGAAGCTTTCTTT. Protein product: CASSRLTGANTEAFF.

This clonotype was seen once. The chain carries TRBV6-2 or TRBV6-3 and TRBJ1-2; 8 bases are a match to TRBD1. Trimming took 7 bases from V and 0 from J; bases not matched to a gene: 4. This CDR3 spans 14 amino acids. Looked up from germline, CDR1 is MNHEY and CDR2 is SVGEGT. CDR3 nucleotide sequence: TGTGCCAGCACCCGGACAGGGACTAACTATGGCTACACCTTC. This translates into CASTRTGTNYGYTF.

The chain uses TRBV11-2 and TRBJ2-5, with D perhaps TRBD2 (5 bases). Trimming took 5 bases from V and 4 from J, leaving 14 bases between them. Germline CDR1 is SGHAT and CDR2 is FQNNGV. The CDR3 extends over 14 amino acids. In DNA form, the CDR3 reads TGTGCCAGCAGCCCCCGGGATCCGGGAGAGACCCAGTACTTC. Amino acid sequence: CASSPRDPGETQYF.

This chain connects TRBV19 to TRBJ1-5; D is perhaps TRBD1 (6 bases). The V end was cut by 8 bases, the J end by 5 bases, with 19 bases between. CDR1 LNHDA and CDR2 SQIVND come from the germline V gene (reference sequence). The CDR3 extends over 15 amino acids. The CDR3 nucleotides are TGTGCCAGTTCCCAAAGGAACAGGGCTTATCAGCCCCAGCATTTT. It yields the protein CASSQRNRAYQPQHF.